This T cell receptor (beta chain) was found in a study of shared clonotypes between healthy human individuals. General study results and limits: Compared with clonotypes that all four donors shared, non-shared clonotypes had lower generation probabilities.

About this clone itself: Its antigen is unknown.

CDR1 and CDR2 from the germline V gene are ENHRY and SYGVKD. CDR3 length: 15 residues. V lost 5 bases and J lost 3, with 17 bases in between. Clones were read by immunoSEQ multiplex PCR, and TCRdb kept only the in-frame ones, dropping some. Here the sample spans 2 million or so clones, approximately 95% being singletons. CD8 cells regarded as naive lacked CD45RO, were positively chosen for CCR7, and omitted terminally differentiated effector memory CD45RA+ cells. The chain recombines TRBV10-3 with TRBJ2-7; maybe TRBD2 (6 bases). The sequenced material came from naive CD8+ T cells sorted from blood. This TCR derives from a man younger than 30 in good health. CDR3 DNA: TGTGCCATCAGTCAGGCCGGGAGTTCCGGCTACGAGCAGTACTTC. Translated: CAISQAGSSGYEQYF.